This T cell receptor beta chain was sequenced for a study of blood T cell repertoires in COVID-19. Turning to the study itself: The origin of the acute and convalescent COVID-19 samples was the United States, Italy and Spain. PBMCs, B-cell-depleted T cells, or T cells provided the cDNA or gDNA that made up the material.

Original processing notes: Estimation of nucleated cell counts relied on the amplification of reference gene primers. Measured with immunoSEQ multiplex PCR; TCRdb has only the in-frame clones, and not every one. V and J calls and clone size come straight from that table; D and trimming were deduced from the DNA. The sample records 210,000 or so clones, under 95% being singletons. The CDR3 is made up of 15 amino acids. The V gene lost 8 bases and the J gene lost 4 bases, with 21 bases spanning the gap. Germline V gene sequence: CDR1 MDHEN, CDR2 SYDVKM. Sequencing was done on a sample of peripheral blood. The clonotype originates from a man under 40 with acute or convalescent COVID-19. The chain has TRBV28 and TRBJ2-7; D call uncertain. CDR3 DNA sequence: TGTGCCAGCTGCGAAAAAGGCCGGCGGCCTTACGAGCAGTACTTC. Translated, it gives CASCEKGRRPYEQYF. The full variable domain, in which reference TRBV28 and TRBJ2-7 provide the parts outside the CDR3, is DVKVTQSSRYLVKRTGEKVFLECVQDMDHENMFWYRQDPGLGLRLIYFSYDVKMKEKGDIPEGYSVSREKKERFSLILESASTNQTSMYLCASCEKGRRPYEQYFGPGTRLTVT.